Below are 20 T cell receptor beta chains sequenced from a single sample in a study of blood T cell repertoires in COVID-19. The protocol was immunoSEQ multiplex PCR, while the TCRdb copy is restricted to in-frame clones and leaves out a portion. The sample records under 300,000 clones, 80% to 90% being singletons. Sequencing was performed on peripheral blood. The origin of the receptors is a woman in her forties with acute or convalescent COVID-19.

V and J are TRBV6-5 and TRBJ1-5; 7 bases map to TRBD1. In germline, CDR1 is MNHEY, CDR2 SVGAGI. The CDR3 length is 14 residues. J lost 7 bases, V lost 5 bases, and 8 bases had no gene match. CDR3 nucleotide sequence: TGTGCCAGCAGTAACAGGGGTCCGGGGCAGCCCCAGCATTTT. It is translated as CASSNRGPGQPQHF.

The V gene is TRBV19, the J gene TRBJ1-2; weak D call: TRBD1 (6 bases). The CDR3 runs to 15 residues. Trimming cost V 3 bases and J 8 bases, with 19 bases left between them. The germline CDR1 and CDR2 sequences are LNHDA and SQIVND (reference sequence). This CDR3 is CASSIIQGRSYGYTF. In DNA form, the CDR3 reads TGTGCCAGTAGTATTATCCAGGGGAGAAGCTACGGCTACACCTTC.

The rearrangement links TRBV2 to TRBJ2-2; TRBD1 aligns across 9 bases. Looked up from germline, CDR1 is SNHLY and CDR2 is FYNNEI. The CDR3 extends over 15 amino acids. With 7 bases clipped from V and 6 bases from J, the junction kept 9 bases outside the gene matches. The CDR3 here is CASTIGTGWAGELFF. The CDR3 DNA sequence: TGTGCCAGCACGATCGGGACAGGGTGGGCCGGGGAGCTGTTTTTT.

J is TRBJ1-5 and V is TRBV3-1 (or the pseudogene TRBV3-2); maybe TRBD1 (5 bases). Per germline, CDR1 LGHDT and CDR2 YNNKEL (reference sequence). V was shortened by 0 bases and J by 4 bases, with 10 bases between the two germline ends. The CDR3 totals 15 residues. The CDR3 region is CASSQDQGQNQPQHF. CDR3 coding DNA: TGTGCCAGCAGCCAAGATCAGGGTCAAAATCAGCCCCAGCATTTT.

The sample holds one count of this clone. The genes are TRBV7-3 and TRBJ1-1; D perhaps matches TRBD1 (5 bases). Looked up from germline, CDR1 is SGHTA and CDR2 is FQGTGA. CDR3 size: 13 residues. Trimming shortened V by 2 bases and J by 4 bases, and 8 bases separated the two germline ends. The CDR3 loop reads CASSLYGGTEAFF. The CDR3 bases are TGTGCCAGCAGCTTATACGGGGGCACTGAAGCTTTCTTT.

This chain links TRBV9 with TRBJ1-2; D is ambiguous. CDR1 and CDR2 (germline): SGDLS, YYNGEE. The V gene lost 0 bases and the J gene lost 7 bases, with 7 bases spanning the gap. The CDR3 totals 12 residues. The CDR3 here is CASSVGPGGYTF. The CDR3 DNA reads TGTGCCAGCAGCGTAGGACCGGGTGGCTACACCTTC.

Here the CDR3 DNA reads TGTGCCAGCAGCTTGAGGGGACTTCAGAGCTCTGGAAACACCATATATTTT. Amino acid sequence: CASSLRGLQSSGNTIYF. J is TRBJ1-3 and V is TRBV5-6, with D perhaps TRBD1 (5 bases). The CDR3 consists of 17 residues. Germline loops: CDR1 SGHDT, CDR2 YYEEEE. V was cut by 1 base and J by 0 bases, with 14 bases left in between.

This sequence joins TRBV12-5 and TRBJ2-7; 7 bases align to TRBD1. The CDR3 sequence is 16 residues long. V trimming: 2 bases; J trimming: 4 bases; junction bases outside the gene matches: 11. CDR1 LGHNT and CDR2 FRNRAP come from the germline V gene. Here the CDR3 reads CASGLIWGQSRYEQYV. For the CDR3, the DNA is TGTGCTAGTGGTTTGATTTGGGGACAGAGCAGATACGAGCAGTACGTC.

This chain connects TRBV24-1 to TRBJ1-5, with 8 bases lining up with TRBD1. The J segment lost 4 bases and the V segment lost 1 base, leaving 5 bases of the junction unmatched. The germline V gene encodes CDR1 KGHDR and CDR2 SFDVKD. This CDR3 has 16 residues. The CDR3 region has the DNA TGTGCCACCAGTGATTTTAAACAGGGGGGGAATCAGCCCCAGCATTTT. Residues: CATSDFKQGGNQPQHF.

This clone was picked up one time. The chain joins TRBV7-9 to TRBJ1-2, with 9 bases lining up with TRBD1. Trimming took 2 bases from V and 7 from J; bases not matched to a gene: 8. The CDR3 runs to 15 residues. Germline V gives CDR1 SEHNR, CDR2 FQNEAQ (reference sequence). The CDR3 loop reads CASSLQTGGASGYTF. The CDR3 DNA sequence: TGTGCCAGCAGCTTACAGACAGGGGGAGCTAGTGGCTACACCTTC. Filled out from reference TRBV7-9 and TRBJ1-2, the complete variable domain reads DTGVSQNPRHKITKRGQNVTFRCDPISEHNRLYWYRQTLGQGPEFLTYFQNEAQLEKSRLLSDRFSAERPKGSFSTLEIQRTEQGDSAMYLCASSLQTGGASGYTFGSGTRLTVV.

This chain connects TRBV6-6 to TRBJ1-5; D perhaps matches TRBD1 (6 bases). Trimming shortened V by 8 bases and J by 4 bases, and 12 bases separated the two germline ends. Germline loops: CDR1 MNHNY, CDR2 SVGAGI (reference sequence). This CDR3 contains 13 residues. DNA of the CDR3: TGTGCCAGCCTAGGGGGGGCGAATCAGCCCCAGCATTTT. Its protein is CASLGGANQPQHF.

The chain employs TRBV19 and TRBJ1-2, with D maybe TRBD1 (5 bases). V lost 3 bases and J lost 2, with 7 bases in between. CDR3 length equals 13 residues. The germline V gene has CDR1 LNHDA and CDR2 SQIVND (reference sequence). The DNA of the CDR3 is TGTGCCAGTAGTATCGACAGAAACTATGGCTACACCTTC. It encodes CASSIDRNYGYTF.

This clone was seen just once. This sequence joins TRBV12-3 or TRBV12-4 and TRBJ1-2; D might be TRBD1 (5 bases). The CDR3 has 12 amino acids. V lost 3 bases and J 12 bases, leaving 14 bases between the germline ends. CDR3 nucleotides: TGTGCCAGCAGTTTTGGTGGGGCGGAAGACACCTTC. As protein: CASSFGGAEDTF.

The V and J genes are TRBV11-2 and TRBJ2-5; no definite D call. The CDR3 length is 11 residues. Trimming took 4 bases from V and 3 from J, leaving 3 bases between them. Germline CDR1 is SGHAT and CDR2 is FQNNGV. In DNA form, the CDR3 reads TGTGCCAGCAGCTCCAAAGAGACCCAGTACTTC. Residues: CASSSKETQYF.

This sequence joins TRBV25-1 and TRBJ2-5; D uncertain. CDR3 length: 12 amino acids. From germline, CDR1 is MGHDK and CDR2 SYGVNS. The ends were cut back, 4 bases at V and 1 base at J, with 4 bases in the middle. CDR3 sequence: CASSAFQETQYF. The CDR3 coding sequence is TGTGCCAGCAGTGCCTTCCAAGAGACCCAGTACTTC.

In DNA form, the CDR3 reads TGTGCCAGCACCACAGGGGCAGATACGCAGTATTTT. Its translation: CASTTGADTQYF. The J gene is TRBJ2-3, the V gene TRBV11-2; 7 bases fit TRBD1. CDR1 is SGHAT and CDR2 is FQNNGV in the germline V gene. V gave up 7 bases and J gave up 4 bases; unmatched junction bases: 2. The CDR3 runs 12 residues.

The chain couples TRBV6-1 to TRBJ2-3; TRBD2 agrees at 10 bases. Germline assignment: CDR1 MNHNS and CDR2 SASEGT. The length of the CDR3 is 16 residues. The ends lost 1 base at V and 4 bases at J; junction bases unmatched: 5. The CDR3 reads CASSEDGAGGADTQYF. Written as DNA, the CDR3 is TGTGCCAGCAGTGAAGACGGAGCGGGGGGGGCAGATACGCAGTATTTT.

This chain joins TRBV5-4 and TRBJ2-5; 7 bases are a match to TRBD1. V was clipped by 5 bases and J by 5 bases; unmatched bases: 9. CDR1 and CDR2 from the germline V gene are SGHNT and YYREEE (reference sequence). This CDR3 comprises 14 residues. This chain's CDR3 is CASSRKTGRETQYF. Here the CDR3 DNA reads TGTGCCAGCAGTCGTAAGACAGGGCGCGAGACCCAGTACTTC. Together with reference TRBV5-4 and TRBJ2-5, the CDR3 gives the full variable domain: ETGVTQSPTHLIKTRGQQVTLRCSSQSGHNTVSWYQQALGQGPQFIFQYYREEENGRGNFPPRFSGLQFPNYSSELNVNALELDDSALYLCASSRKTGRETQYFGPGTRLLVL.

CDR3 nucleotide sequence: TGTGCCAGCAGCCAGGGACTGAGCACAGATACGCAGTATTTT. It encodes CASSQGLSTDTQYF. This chain uses TRBV5-5 with TRBJ2-3, with D maybe TRBD2 (6 bases). Germline CDR1 SGHKS, CDR2 YYEKEE (reference sequence). Trimming cost V 4 bases and J 0 bases, with 9 bases left between them. The CDR3 length is 14 residues.

This chain joins TRBV6-1 and TRBJ2-1; 11 bases line up with TRBD2. With V trimmed by 5 bases and J by 0 bases, 12 bases remained unmatched. There are 19 residues in the CDR3. Germline lookup yields CDR1 MNHNS and CDR2 SASEGT. In DNA form, the CDR3 reads TGTGCCAGCAGTAAAGGGGGACTAGCGGACTTACCCTCCTACAATGAGCAGTTCTTC. Its translation is CASSKGGLADLPSYNEQFF.